This TCR beta chain was observed in a study of T-cell reconstitution after alpha-beta-depleted transplantation in children. TCRbeta library preparation incorporated unique molecular identifiers. TCRdb reprocessed the PCR reads with MiXCR, giving one entry per CDR3 protein. Of about 270,000 distinct CDR3 sequences listed, approximately 9.6% are singletons. CDR3 size: 15 residues. Looked up from germline, CDR1 is SGHDT and CDR2 is YYEEEE. Deletions cut 2 bases from V and 3 bases from J, with 15 bases between. This clonotype was counted only a few times. The chain combines TRBV5-6 with TRBJ2-7; D is possibly TRBD1 (7 bases). Sequenced here: PBMCs from the stem cell graft donor, sampled from the stem cell graft. This receptor was obtained from a human donor who donated a stem cell graft to a child with SCID. CDR3 nucleotides: TGTGCCAGCAGCTTAAAACACAGGGGACTCTACGAGCAGTACTTC. Its translation: CASSLKHRGLYEQYF.